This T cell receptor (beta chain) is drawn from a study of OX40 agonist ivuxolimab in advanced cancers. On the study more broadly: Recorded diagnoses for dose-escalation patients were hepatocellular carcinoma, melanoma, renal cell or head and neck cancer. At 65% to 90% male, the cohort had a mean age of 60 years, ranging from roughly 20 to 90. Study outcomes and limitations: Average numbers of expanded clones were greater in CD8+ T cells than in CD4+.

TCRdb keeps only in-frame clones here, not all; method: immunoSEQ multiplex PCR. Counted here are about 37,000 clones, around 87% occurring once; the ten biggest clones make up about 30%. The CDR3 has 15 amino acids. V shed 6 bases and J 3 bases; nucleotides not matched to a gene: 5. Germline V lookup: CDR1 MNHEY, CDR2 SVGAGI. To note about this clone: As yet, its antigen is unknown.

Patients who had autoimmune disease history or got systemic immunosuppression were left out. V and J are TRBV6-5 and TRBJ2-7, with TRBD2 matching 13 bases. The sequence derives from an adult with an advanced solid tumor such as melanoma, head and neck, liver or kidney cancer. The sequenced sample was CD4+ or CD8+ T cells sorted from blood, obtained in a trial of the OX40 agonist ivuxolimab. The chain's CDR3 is CASSLGLAGIYEQYF. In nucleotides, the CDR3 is TGTGCCAGCAGCCTGGGACTAGCGGGGATCTACGAGCAGTACTTC.